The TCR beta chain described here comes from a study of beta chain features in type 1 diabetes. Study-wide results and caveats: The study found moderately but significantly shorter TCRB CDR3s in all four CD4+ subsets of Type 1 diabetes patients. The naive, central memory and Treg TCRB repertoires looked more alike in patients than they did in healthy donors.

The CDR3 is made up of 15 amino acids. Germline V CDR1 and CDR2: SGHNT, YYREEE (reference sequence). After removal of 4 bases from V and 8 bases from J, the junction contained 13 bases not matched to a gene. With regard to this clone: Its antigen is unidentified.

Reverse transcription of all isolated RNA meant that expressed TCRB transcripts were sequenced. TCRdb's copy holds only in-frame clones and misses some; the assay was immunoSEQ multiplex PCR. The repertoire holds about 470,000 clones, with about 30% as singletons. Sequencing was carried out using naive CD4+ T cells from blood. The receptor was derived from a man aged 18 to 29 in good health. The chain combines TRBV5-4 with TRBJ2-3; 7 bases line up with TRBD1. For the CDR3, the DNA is TGTGCCAGCAGCGAGGGACAGACCCTCCATGGTACGCAGTATTTT. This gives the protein CASSEGQTLHGTQYF.